The next 16 T cell receptor beta chains were all read from a single sample in a study of blood T cells in healthy people across ages. A J-beta primer mix and a sample-barcoded 5' primer were used in a second PCR of roughly 6 to 12 cycles. TCRdb re-derived calls from the 5' RACE reads in MiXCR, one entry per CDR3 protein. This sample has some 1.5 million distinct CDR3 sequences; about 28% occur once, and the top ten carry roughly 8%. Sequenced input: blood. Source of these receptors: a woman aged 25 to 39 in good health.

This chain connects TRBV28 to TRBJ2-7, with D tentatively TRBD1 (6 bases). Germline V CDR1 and CDR2: MDHEN, SYDVKM. The CDR3 consists of 14 residues. The germline V and J ends were trimmed by 4 bases and 0 bases, with 10 bases remaining between them. CDR3 sequence reads: CASSSTGFSYEQYF. CDR3 bases: TGTGCCAGCAGTTCAACAGGGTTCTCCTACGAGCAGTACTTC.

The chain joins TRBV12-5 to TRBJ2-1; D unresolved. Trimming pared 0 bases from V and 13 bases from J, leaving 13 bases between. The CDR3 totals 13 residues. Germline CDR1 is LGHNT and CDR2 is FRNRAP. The CDR3 region is CASGLVLLETQFF. CDR3 DNA sequence: TGTGCTAGTGGTTTGGTCCTCCTAGAGACCCAGTTCTTC.

V usage is TRBV2 and J usage is TRBJ1-3; TRBD1 aligns across 8 bases. CDR3 length: 17 residues. V dropped 3 bases and J dropped 3; count of bases not matched to a gene: 10. Germline V gene lookup returns CDR1 SNHLY and CDR2 FYNNEI. CDR3 sequence: CASSEERAGGHGNTIYF. CDR3 in DNA: TGTGCCAGCAGTGAGGAGAGGGCAGGGGGCCATGGAAACACCATATATTTT.

This clonotype was recorded a few times. This rearrangement joins TRBV6-5 to TRBJ2-3; D unclear. CDR3 length: 13 amino acids. V was cut by 3 bases and J by 2 bases, with 6 bases left in between. Germline values: CDR1 MNHEY, CDR2 SVGAGI. CDR3 protein: CASSYEFTDTQYF. DNA for the CDR3: TGTGCCAGCAGTTATGAGTTCACAGATACGCAGTATTTT.

This clonotype was counted a few times. This chain uses TRBV28 with TRBJ1-4; D is possibly TRBD1 (5 bases). The ends were cut back, 8 bases at V and 8 bases at J, with 12 bases in the middle. The CDR3 consists of 12 residues. Germline V gives CDR1 MDHEN, CDR2 SYDVKM. CDR3 coding DNA: TGTGCCAGCGGTCAGGGAGACGAAAAACTGTTTTTT. Translated, it gives CASGQGDEKLFF.

The chain links TRBV30 to TRBJ2-1; D remains ambiguous. Trimming took off 1 base at V and 8 bases at J, with 6 bases between the two ends. The CDR3 extends over 11 amino acids. Germline CDR1 and CDR2: GTSNPN and SVGIG (reference sequence). This CDR3 is CAWSGRDEQFF. CDR3 coding DNA: TGTGCCTGGAGTGGCCGGGATGAGCAGTTCTTC.

The sample holds many counts of this clonotype. The genes are TRBV4-2 and TRBJ2-3; 10 bases align to TRBD2. This CDR3 comprises 17 residues. Losses at the gene ends were 0 bases for V and 3 bases for J; bases not matched to a gene: 6. The germline V gene encodes CDR1 LGHNA and CDR2 YNFKEQ. The CDR3 DNA reads TGTGCCAGCAGCCAAGACTCTAGCGGGAGCCGAACAGATACGCAGTATTTT. Amino acids: CASSQDSSGSRTDTQYF.

In its sample, this clonotype was seen once. This CDR3 reads CASRAIGTGANVLTF. CDR3 in DNA: TGTGCCAGCAGGGCTATTGGGACTGGGGCCAACGTCCTGACTTTC. The chain couples TRBV9 to TRBJ2-6; D call uncertain. The V gene lost 5 bases and the J gene lost 2 bases, with 11 bases spanning the gap. The CDR3 consists of 15 residues. Germline values: CDR1 SGDLS, CDR2 YYNGEE.

V gene TRBV30 combines with J gene TRBJ2-3, with TRBD2 matching 7 bases. Germline trimming cut 2 bases from V and 2 bases from J; bases unmatched to any gene: 1. In germline, CDR1 is GTSNPN, CDR2 SVGIG (reference sequence). The CDR3 contains 13 residues. The CDR3 coding sequence is TGTGCCTGGAGTAGCGGGGACACAGATACGCAGTATTTT. This codes for CAWSSGDTDTQYF.

The J gene is TRBJ2-1, the V gene TRBV28; tentatively, D is TRBD1 (6 bases). The V and J ends lost 6 bases and 10 bases respectively, with 13 bases between them. The CDR3 is 12 residues long. CDR1 MDHEN and CDR2 SYDVKM come from the germline V gene. As DNA, the CDR3 is TGTGCCAGCAGGGCCGGACAGCTCGAGCAGTTCTTC. Translated, it gives CASRAGQLEQFF.

The rearrangement joins TRBV29-1 to TRBJ2-7, with D possibly being TRBD2 (5 bases). The J call could be wrong; TRBJ2-5 is a better fit for the DNA end. CDR3 size: 13 residues. Germline loops: CDR1 SQVTM, CDR2 ANQGSEA. CDR3 coding DNA: TGCAGCGGAATCCCACAAGGAGGCGAGACCCAGTACTTC. The encoded protein is CSGIPQGGETQYF.

A note on this clonotype: This clone may be a read error of a much larger clone one base away. The chain links TRBV9 to TRBJ2-1; D is possibly TRBD1 or TRBD2 (6 bases each). This CDR3 is built from 15 residues. Germline assignment: CDR1 SGDLS and CDR2 YYNGEE. CDR3 sequence: CASSVEGGWYNGQFF. CDR3 bases: TGTGCCAGCAGCGTAGAGGGGGGTTGGTACAATGGGCAGTTCTTC.

In this sample, this clonotype turned up a few times. The chain employs TRBV20-1 and TRBJ1-5; TRBD1 matches at 7 bases. CDR1 is DFQATT, CDR2 SNEGSKA, per germline (reference sequence). The length of the CDR3 is 15 residues. V lost 0 bases to trimming and J lost 3 bases; unmatched junction nucleotides: 5. The CDR3 loop reads CSARDPGQTNQPQHF. The CDR3 DNA reads TGCAGTGCTAGAGATCCGGGACAGACCAATCAGCCCCAGCATTTT.

The gene calls are TRBV5-1 and TRBJ2-1; 9 nucleotides agree with TRBD1. The CDR3 has 15 amino acids. Germline loops: CDR1 SGHRS, CDR2 YFSETQ. V lost 4 bases, J lost 8 bases, and 10 bases stayed unmatched. CDR3 region: CASSPRQGVGYEQFF. CDR3 bases: TGCGCCAGCAGCCCCCGACAGGGGGTAGGGTATGAGCAGTTCTTC.

V usage is TRBV6-6 and J usage is TRBJ1-6, with no clear D. This CDR3 is 15 amino acids long. V was pared by 4 bases and J by 6 bases, with 13 bases between. Germline CDR1 MNHNY, CDR2 SVGAGI (reference sequence). The CDR3: CASSSPKEGNSPLHF. As DNA, the CDR3 is TGTGCCAGCAGTTCACCCAAAGAGGGTAATTCACCCCTCCACTTT.

This clonotype was seen a few times. The chain joins TRBV29-1 to TRBJ1-5; D call uncertain. Trimming took 3 bases from V and 9 from J, leaving 6 bases between them. Germline assignment: CDR1 SQVTM and CDR2 ANQGSEA. The CDR3 length is 10 residues. DNA of the CDR3: TGCAGCGTTGATGGGCCGCCCCAGCATTTT. Translating gives CSVDGPPQHF.